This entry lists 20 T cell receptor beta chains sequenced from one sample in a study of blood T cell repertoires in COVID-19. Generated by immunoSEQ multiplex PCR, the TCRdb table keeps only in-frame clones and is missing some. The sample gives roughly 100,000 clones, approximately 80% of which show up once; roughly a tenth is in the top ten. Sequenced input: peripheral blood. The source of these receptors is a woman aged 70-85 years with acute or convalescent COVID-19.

For the CDR3, the DNA is TGTGCCAGCAGTGACCCGGGACTAGCGGCCCACTCCTACAATGAGCAGTTCTTC. This sequence encodes CASSDPGLAAHSYNEQFF. The chain links TRBV6-1 to TRBJ2-1, with 11 nucleotides matching TRBD2. The CDR3 has 18 residues. Germline V lookup: CDR1 MNHNS, CDR2 SASEGT. V trimming: 3 bases; J trimming: 0 bases; junction bases outside the gene matches: 7.

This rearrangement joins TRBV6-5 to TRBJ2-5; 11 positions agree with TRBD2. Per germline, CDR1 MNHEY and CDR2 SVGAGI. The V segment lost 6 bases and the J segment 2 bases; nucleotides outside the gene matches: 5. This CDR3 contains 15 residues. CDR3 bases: TGTGCCAGCAGACGACTAGCGGGGTCACAAGAGACCCAGTACTTC. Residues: CASRRLAGSQETQYF.

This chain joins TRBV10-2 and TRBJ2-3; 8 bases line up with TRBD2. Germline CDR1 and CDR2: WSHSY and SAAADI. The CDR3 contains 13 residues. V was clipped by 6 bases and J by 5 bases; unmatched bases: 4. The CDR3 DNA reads TGCGCCAGCAGGGTAGCGGGGAAAGATACGCAGTATTTT. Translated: CASRVAGKDTQYF.

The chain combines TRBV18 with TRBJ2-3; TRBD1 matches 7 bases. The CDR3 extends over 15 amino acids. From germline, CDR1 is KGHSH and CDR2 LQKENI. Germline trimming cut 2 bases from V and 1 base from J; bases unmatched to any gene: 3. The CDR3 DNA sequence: TGTGCCAGCTCACCAAGGGGACAGCGCACAGATACGCAGTATTTT. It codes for CASSPRGQRTDTQYF.

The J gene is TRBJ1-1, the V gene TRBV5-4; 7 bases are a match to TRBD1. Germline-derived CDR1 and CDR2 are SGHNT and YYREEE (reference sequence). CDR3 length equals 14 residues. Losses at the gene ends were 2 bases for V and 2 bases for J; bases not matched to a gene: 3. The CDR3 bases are TGTGCCAGCAGCTTTGACAGGGACAACACTGAAGCTTTCTTT. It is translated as CASSFDRDNTEAFF.

This CDR3 reads CASSTTSGGYEQYF. Here the CDR3 DNA reads TGTGCCAGTAGTACGACTAGCGGGGGCTACGAGCAGTACTTC. This chain links TRBV19 with TRBJ2-7; TRBD2 aligns across 12 bases. CDR1 is LNHDA, CDR2 SQIVND, per germline (reference sequence). The CDR3 totals 14 residues. Germline trimming cut 4 bases from V and 3 bases from J; bases unmatched to any gene: 1.

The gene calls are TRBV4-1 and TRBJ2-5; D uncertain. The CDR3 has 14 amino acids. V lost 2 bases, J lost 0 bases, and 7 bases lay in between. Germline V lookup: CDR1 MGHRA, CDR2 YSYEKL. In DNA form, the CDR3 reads TGCGCCAGCAGCCAACTGGGCAACCAAGAGACCCAGTACTTC. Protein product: CASSQLGNQETQYF.

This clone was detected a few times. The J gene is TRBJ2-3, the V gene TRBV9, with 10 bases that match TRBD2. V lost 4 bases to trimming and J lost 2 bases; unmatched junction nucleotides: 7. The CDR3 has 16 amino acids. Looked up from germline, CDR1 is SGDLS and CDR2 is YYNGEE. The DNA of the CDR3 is TGTGCCAGCAGCTCCAGCGGGGGGGCCTACACAGATACGCAGTATTTT. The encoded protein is CASSSSGGAYTDTQYF.

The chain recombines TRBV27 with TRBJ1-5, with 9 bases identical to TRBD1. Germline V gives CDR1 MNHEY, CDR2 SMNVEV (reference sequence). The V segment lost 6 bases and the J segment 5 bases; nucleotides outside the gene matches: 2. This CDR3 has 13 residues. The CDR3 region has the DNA TGTGCCAGCAGCTGGACAGGGGATCAGCCCCAGCATTTT. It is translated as CASSWTGDQPQHF.

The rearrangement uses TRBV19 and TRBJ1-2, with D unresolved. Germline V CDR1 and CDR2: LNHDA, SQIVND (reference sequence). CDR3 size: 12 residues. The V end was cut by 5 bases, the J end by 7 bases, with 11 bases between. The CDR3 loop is CASSFPEGGYTF. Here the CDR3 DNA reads TGTGCCAGTAGTTTCCCAGAGGGTGGCTACACCTTC.

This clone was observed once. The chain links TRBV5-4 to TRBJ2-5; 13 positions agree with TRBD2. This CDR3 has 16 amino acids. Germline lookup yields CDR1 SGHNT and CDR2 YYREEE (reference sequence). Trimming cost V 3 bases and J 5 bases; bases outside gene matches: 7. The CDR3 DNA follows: TGTGCCAGCAGCTCACTAGCGGGAGGGGCAGGCGAGACCCAGTACTTC. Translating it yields CASSSLAGGAGETQYF.

For the CDR3, the DNA is TGTGCCAGCAGCTTAGCCCAGGGGGCGCCTGTCGGGGAGCTGTTTTTT. Protein: CASSLAQGAPVGELFF. V usage is TRBV7-9 and J usage is TRBJ2-2; 8 nucleotides line up with TRBD1. V lost 0 bases, J lost 7 bases, and 7 bases stayed unmatched. CDR1 and CDR2 from the germline V gene are SEHNR and FQNEAQ (reference sequence). This CDR3 has 16 amino acids.

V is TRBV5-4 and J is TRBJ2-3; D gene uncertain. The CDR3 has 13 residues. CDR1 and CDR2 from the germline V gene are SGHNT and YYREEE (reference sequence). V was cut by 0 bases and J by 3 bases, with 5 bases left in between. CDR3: CASSLDRTDTQYF. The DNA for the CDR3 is TGTGCCAGCAGCTTGGATAGAACAGATACGCAGTATTTT.

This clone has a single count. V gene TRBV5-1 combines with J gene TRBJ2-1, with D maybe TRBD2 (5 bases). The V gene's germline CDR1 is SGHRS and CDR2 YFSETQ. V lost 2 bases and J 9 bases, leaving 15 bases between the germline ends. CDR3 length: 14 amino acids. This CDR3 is CASSFGLEGGEQFF. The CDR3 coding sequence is TGCGCCAGCAGCTTCGGGCTAGAAGGAGGTGAGCAGTTCTTC.

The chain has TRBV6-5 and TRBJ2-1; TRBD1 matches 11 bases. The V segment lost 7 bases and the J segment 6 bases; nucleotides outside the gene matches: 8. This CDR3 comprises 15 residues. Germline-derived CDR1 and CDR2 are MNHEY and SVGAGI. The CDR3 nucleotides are TGTGCCAGCAATAGGCCGGGACAGGGGGGCAATGAGCAGTTCTTC. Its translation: CASNRPGQGGNEQFF.

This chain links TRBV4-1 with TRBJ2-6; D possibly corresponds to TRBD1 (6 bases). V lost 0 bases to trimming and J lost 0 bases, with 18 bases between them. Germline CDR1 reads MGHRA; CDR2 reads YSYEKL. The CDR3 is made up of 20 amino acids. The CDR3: CASSQDWRQALFSGANVLTF. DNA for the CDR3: TGCGCCAGCAGCCAAGACTGGCGACAGGCCCTATTCTCTGGGGCCAACGTCCTGACTTTC.

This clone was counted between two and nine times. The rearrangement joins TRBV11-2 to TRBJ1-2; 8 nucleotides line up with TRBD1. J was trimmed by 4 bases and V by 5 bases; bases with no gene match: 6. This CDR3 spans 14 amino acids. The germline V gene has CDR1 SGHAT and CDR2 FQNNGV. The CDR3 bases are TGTGCCAGCAGCGCCTTGGACAGGGCCTATGGCTACACCTTC. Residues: CASSALDRAYGYTF. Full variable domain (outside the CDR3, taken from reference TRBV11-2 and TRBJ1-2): EAGVAQSPRYKIIEKRQSVAFWCNPISGHATLYWYQQILGQGPKLLIQFQNNGVVDDSQLPKDRFSAERLKGVDSTLKIQPAKLEDSAVYLCASSALDRAYGYTFGSGTRLTVV.

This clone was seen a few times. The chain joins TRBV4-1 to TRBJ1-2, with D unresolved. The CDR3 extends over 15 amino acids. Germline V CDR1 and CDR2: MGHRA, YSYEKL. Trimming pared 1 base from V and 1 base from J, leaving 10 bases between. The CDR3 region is CASSQGPGVNYGYTF. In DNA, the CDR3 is TGCGCCAGCAGCCAAGGGCCCGGGGTTAACTATGGCTACACCTTC.

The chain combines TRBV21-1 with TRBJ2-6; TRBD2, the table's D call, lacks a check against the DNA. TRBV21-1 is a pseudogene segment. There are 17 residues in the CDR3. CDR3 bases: TGTGCCAGCACCGCAATAGTATCGGGGTCTGGGGCCAACGTCCTGACTTTC. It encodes CASTAIVSGSGANVLTF.

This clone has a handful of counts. CDR3 protein: CASSYYPRANTEAFF. The CDR3 nucleotides are TGTGCCAGCAGTTACTACCCCAGGGCGAACACTGAAGCTTTCTTT. The genes are TRBV6-2 or TRBV6-3 and TRBJ1-1; possible D gene TRBD1, 5 bases. The CDR3 contains 15 residues. Germline CDR1 is MNHEY and CDR2 is SVGEGT. Between the trimmed V and J ends, which lost 1 base and 1 base, there was a span of 10 bases.